The 20 T cell receptor beta chains in this list originate from one sample, sequenced in a study of T cell responses to AZD1222 COVID-19 vaccine. The protocol was immunoSEQ multiplex PCR, while the TCRdb copy is restricted to in-frame clones and leaves out a portion. This table holds about 120,000 clones, roughly 89% found once. This specimen consisted of peripheral blood, obtained on day 0 of AZD1222 vaccination. The receptors shown here come from an adult in good health.

The rearrangement uses TRBV11-2 and TRBJ2-3; D gene ambiguous. This CDR3 spans 16 amino acids. V was shortened by 5 bases and J by 1 base, with 16 bases between the two germline ends. Looked up from germline, CDR1 is SGHAT and CDR2 is FQNNGV. CDR3 protein: CASSPPPQRGTDTQYF. CDR3 DNA: TGTGCCAGCAGCCCGCCCCCCCAGCGTGGCACAGATACGCAGTATTTT.

The V gene is TRBV30, the J gene TRBJ1-4; D is ambiguous. Deletions cut 0 bases from V and 5 bases from J, with 10 bases between. This CDR3 comprises 14 residues. Germline CDR1 reads GTSNPN; CDR2 reads SVGIG (reference sequence). For the CDR3, the DNA is TGTGCCTGGAGTGTAGGTCAGTCCAATGAAAAACTGTTTTTT. It is translated as CAWSVGQSNEKLFF.

The chain is built from TRBV4-1 and TRBJ2-5; no clear D. The CDR3 is 14 residues long. V lost 0 bases, J lost 4 bases, and 9 bases lay in between. The germline V gene has CDR1 MGHRA and CDR2 YSYEKL. CDR3: CASSQDLGRETQYF. CDR3 bases: TGCGCCAGCAGCCAAGATCTAGGGCGAGAGACCCAGTACTTC.

The rearrangement links TRBV7-2 to TRBJ2-1; TRBD1 or TRBD2 may be the D gene (5 bases each). Trimming left V 5 bases short and J 6 bases short, with 11 bases between. CDR1 SGHTA and CDR2 FQGNSA come from the germline V gene. The length of the CDR3 is 13 residues. CDR3 loop: CASSPRAGNEQFF. The DNA of the CDR3 is TGTGCCAGCAGCCCCAGGGCGGGCAATGAGCAGTTCTTC.

V is TRBV2 and J is TRBJ1-6; D is perhaps TRBD1 (5 bases). The V gene's germline CDR1 is SNHLY and CDR2 FYNNEI. The CDR3 spans 17 residues. The V end lost 6 bases, the J end lost 0 bases, and 15 bases lay between the germline ends. The chain's CDR3 is CASRTEYLTSYNSPLHF. The CDR3 DNA is TGTGCCAGCAGGACAGAGTATCTCACCTCCTATAATTCACCCCTCCACTTT.

V is TRBV10-3 and J is TRBJ2-5; a possible D gene is TRBD1 (6 bases). Germline V CDR1 and CDR2: ENHRY, SYGVKD. CDR3 length: 13 residues. V was cut by 10 bases and J by 5 bases, with 17 bases left in between. The CDR3 region has the DNA TGTGCCACGGACCTGACAGGCGGGGAGACCCAGTACTTC. This encodes CATDLTGGETQYF.

The chain joins TRBV5-1 to TRBJ1-6; D not resolved. The CDR3 contains 15 residues. Germline V gene lookup returns CDR1 SGHRS and CDR2 YFSETQ. V was clipped by 0 bases and J by 5 bases, with 9 bases between them. The DNA of the CDR3 is TGCGCCAGCAGCTTGGCCAGGACCAATAATTCACCCCTCCACTTT. Translated, it gives CASSLARTNNSPLHF. The full variable domain, completed using reference TRBV5-1 and TRBJ1-6, is KAGVTQTPRYLIKTRGQQVTLSCSPISGHRSVSWYQQTPGQGLQFLFEYFSETQRNKGNFPGRFSGRQFSNSRSEMNVSTLELGDSALYLCASSLARTNNSPLHFGNGTRLTVT.

The J gene is TRBJ2-1, the V gene TRBV7-3, with TRBD2 identical over 11 bases. The CDR3 consists of 16 residues. Germline CDR1 and CDR2: SGHTA and FQGTGA. J lost 9 bases, V lost 2 bases, and 9 bases had no gene match. The CDR3 sequence is CASSLGSGRAEGEQFF. CDR3 nucleotides: TGTGCCAGCAGCTTAGGTAGCGGGAGGGCCGAAGGTGAGCAGTTCTTC.

V and J are TRBV27 and TRBJ2-7; D might be TRBD1 or TRBD2, each matching 5 bases. This CDR3 is built from 15 residues. Germline V gives CDR1 MNHEY, CDR2 SMNVEV (reference sequence). V lost 6 bases and J lost 2, with 17 bases in between. The CDR3 nucleotides read TGTGCCAGCAGAACCCCGGGACGGAACACCTACGAGCAGTACTTC. It codes for CASRTPGRNTYEQYF.

This chain links TRBV5-6 with TRBJ2-1; D call uncertain. CDR1 and CDR2 from the germline V gene are SGHDT and YYEEEE. Between the trimmed V and J ends, which lost 4 bases and 15 bases, there was a span of 20 bases. The CDR3 length is 13 residues. This CDR3 is CASSPGPSGTRFF. Written as DNA, the CDR3 is TGTGCCAGCAGCCCTGGACCCTCAGGTACGAGGTTCTTC.

This clone was seen once. This chain joins TRBV28 and TRBJ1-2; D gene uncertain. CDR3 length equals 14 residues. The ends were cut back, 7 bases at V and 4 bases at J, with 16 bases in the middle. The V gene's germline CDR1 is MDHEN and CDR2 SYDVKM. The DNA of the CDR3 is TGTGCCAGCACCTTTCTAGCAGAAACCTATGGCTACACCTTC. Residues: CASTFLAETYGYTF.

The chain carries TRBV24-1 and TRBJ1-2, with D uncertain. The CDR3 is 14 residues long. CDR1 is KGHDR, CDR2 SFDVKD, per germline. Trimming stripped 4 bases from V and 4 bases from J, with 12 bases between. The CDR3 loop is CATSDQTFIYGYTF. The CDR3 DNA is TGTGCCACCAGTGACCAGACCTTCATCTATGGCTACACCTTC.

V and J are TRBV9 and TRBJ2-1; perhaps TRBD2 as D (8 bases). Germline-derived CDR1 and CDR2 are SGDLS and YYNGEE. The CDR3 sequence is 17 residues long. The ends were cut back, 3 bases at V and 2 bases at J, with 18 bases in the middle. The CDR3 DNA sequence: TGTGCCAGCAGCGAGGGGGCTAGCGGGCATGCCTACAATGAGCAGTTCTTC. Encoded protein: CASSEGASGHAYNEQFF. The entire variable domain, with the rest obtained from reference TRBV9 and TRBJ2-1, is as follows: DSGVTQTPKHLITATGQRVTLRCSPRSGDLSVYWYQQSLDQGLQFLIQYYNGEERAKGNILERFSAQQFPDLHSELNLSSLELGDSALYFCASSEGASGHAYNEQFFGPGTRLTVL.

The V gene is TRBV6-5, the J gene TRBJ1-5, with 10 bases matching TRBD1. Germline V lookup: CDR1 MNHEY, CDR2 SVGAGI. The V segment lost 6 bases and the J segment 4 bases; nucleotides outside the gene matches: 3. The CDR3 runs 14 residues. The CDR3 sequence: CASRGTGVNQPQHF. CDR3 nucleotide sequence: TGTGCCAGCAGGGGGACAGGGGTGAATCAGCCCCAGCATTTT.

The rearrangement uses TRBV28 and TRBJ1-1; D is possibly TRBD1 (5 bases). The germline gives CDR1 MDHEN, CDR2 SYDVKM. The CDR3 consists of 14 residues. Trimming took 3 bases from V and 3 from J, leaving 11 bases between them. The CDR3 DNA follows: TGTGCCAGCAGTTTGGGGCGGGGGGACACTGAAGCTTTCTTT. Amino acid sequence: CASSLGRGDTEAFF.

The V call is TRBV2, the J call TRBJ2-7; TRBD1 or TRBD2 may be the D gene (5 bases each). The V gene's germline CDR1 is SNHLY and CDR2 FYNNEI. This CDR3 is built from 12 residues. V shed 6 bases and J shed 3 bases, with 9 bases lying between them. The CDR3 protein is CASRGTNYEQYF. The DNA for the CDR3 is TGTGCCAGCAGGGGGACCAACTACGAGCAGTACTTC.

The V and J genes are TRBV28 and TRBJ1-1; the D gene is possibly TRBD1 (5 bases). The CDR3 is made up of 12 amino acids. V dropped 4 bases and J dropped 11 bases, with 14 bases sitting between them. Germline CDR1 reads MDHEN; CDR2 reads SYDVKM. This CDR3 reads CASSSTGFGAFF. The CDR3 nucleotides read TGTGCCAGCAGTTCCACAGGATTCGGGGCTTTCTTT.

The chain carries TRBV29-1 and TRBJ2-2, with a tentative D call TRBD1 (5 bases). CDR1 is SQVTM, CDR2 ANQGSEA, per germline. Trimming took 7 bases from V and 6 from J, leaving 9 bases between them. This CDR3 spans 11 amino acids. In DNA form, the CDR3 reads TGCAGCGCCAAAGGGGCCGGGGAGCTGTTTTTT. Residues: CSAKGAGELFF.

The chain joins TRBV7-9 to TRBJ2-7; D gene ambiguous. This CDR3 has 13 residues. Germline V gene lookup returns CDR1 SEHNR and CDR2 FQNEAQ (reference sequence). V was trimmed by 2 bases and J by 3 bases, leaving 8 bases between them. CDR3 DNA: TGTGCCAGCAGCTTAACAGTTGGCTACGAGCAGTACTTC. Its translation: CASSLTVGYEQYF.

The chain recombines TRBV5-4 with TRBJ2-5; 7 bases fit TRBD1. From germline, CDR1 is SGHNT and CDR2 YYREEE (reference sequence). This CDR3 contains 17 residues. With 4 bases clipped from V and 4 bases from J, the junction kept 16 bases outside the gene matches. The CDR3 reads CASSPGQFARLRETQYF. CDR3 DNA: TGTGCCAGCAGCCCGGGACAGTTTGCTAGGTTGAGAGAGACCCAGTACTTC.